The 13 T cell receptor beta chains in this list originate from one sample, sequenced in a study of sequential checkpoint blockade in melanoma. The treatment here: randomized to nivolumab then ipilimumab (arm A) or the reverse (arm B). Profiled with immunoSEQ multiplex PCR; TCRdb holds only in-frame clones, not every one. The data show more than 9,000 clones, less than 85% seen once. The source material was CD8+ T cells sorted from blood (inferred from file names), sampled from a patient given nivolumab and ipilimumab in sequence. The receptors here all came from a human donor with melanoma.

The chain couples TRBV4-3 to TRBJ1-3; D is unresolved. Trimming took 0 bases from V and 4 from J, leaving 10 bases between them. The CDR3 is made up of 15 amino acids. CDR1 LGHNA and CDR2 YSLEER come from the germline V gene. Here the CDR3 DNA reads TGCGCCAGCAGCCAAGATACGGGTCCGGGAAACACCATATATTTT. Translation: CASSQDTGPGNTIYF.

For the CDR3, the DNA is TGTGCCAGCACTCAATATCCGGGACAGCTTAATCAGCCCCAGCATTTT. Translation: CASTQYPGQLNQPQHF. The chain carries TRBV5-8 and TRBJ1-5; TRBD1 matches at 7 bases. Per germline, CDR1 SGHTS and CDR2 YDEGEE. CDR3 length: 16 residues. Trimming removed 6 bases from V and 4 bases from J; junction bases left unmatched: 13. Drawing the rest from reference TRBV5-8 and TRBJ1-5, the complete variable domain is EAGVTQSPTHLIKTRGQQATLRCSPISGHTSVYWYQQALGLGLQFLLWYDEGEERNRGNFPPRFSGRQFPNYSSELNVNALELEDSALYLCASTQYPGQLNQPQHFGDGTRLSIL.

The chain is built from TRBV4-3 and TRBJ2-7; 7 nucleotides match TRBD1. This CDR3 contains 19 residues. Germline V gives CDR1 LGHNA, CDR2 YSLEER. The V gene end was trimmed by 3 bases and the J gene end by 5 bases; junction bases not matched to a gene: 22. The CDR3 DNA sequence: TGCGCCAGCAGCCAGAAACAGGGGCTCAATCTCTACGATGTAGACGAGCAGTACTTC. Protein product: CASSQKQGLNLYDVDEQYF.

This clone has a handful of counts. The chain joins TRBV7-9 to TRBJ1-6; 7 bases agree with TRBD1. V trimming: 4 bases; J trimming: 5 bases; junction bases outside the gene matches: 5. The V gene's germline CDR1 is SEHNR and CDR2 FQNEAQ (reference sequence). This CDR3 has 15 amino acids. The CDR3, as DNA: TGTGCCAGCAGCTCAACCGGACAGGATAATTCACCCCTCCACTTT. It encodes CASSSTGQDNSPLHF. The full variable domain, in which reference TRBV7-9 and TRBJ1-6 provide the parts outside the CDR3, is DTGVSQNPRHKITKRGQNVTFRCDPISEHNRLYWYRQTLGQGPEFLTYFQNEAQLEKSRLLSDRFSAERPKGSFSTLEIQRTEQGDSAMYLCASSSTGQDNSPLHFGNGTRLTVT.

This clone is categorized as medium-sized. Distinct nucleotide sequences in the sample also encode this CDR3. The chain has TRBV5-1 and TRBJ1-2; no firm D call. The V end was cut by 4 bases, the J end by 4 bases, with 14 bases between. Germline V gene sequence: CDR1 SGHRS, CDR2 YFSETQ. The CDR3 consists of 14 residues. In DNA, the CDR3 is TGCGCCAGCAGCCGGGAGGAGGACTCCTATGGCTACACCTTC. Translating it yields CASSREEDSYGYTF.

The chain joins TRBV5-1 to TRBJ2-7, with D possibly TRBD1 on 6 matching bases. CDR1 and CDR2 (germline): SGHRS, YFSETQ. The CDR3 has 16 residues. V was pared by 4 bases and J by 0 bases, with 17 bases between. The CDR3 is CASSPMAGQISYEQYF. CDR3 in DNA: TGCGCCAGCAGCCCGATGGCCGGACAGATCTCCTACGAGCAGTACTTC. Full variable domain (remainder filled in from reference TRBV5-1 and TRBJ2-7): KAGVTQTPRYLIKTRGQQVTLSCSPISGHRSVSWYQQTPGQGLQFLFEYFSETQRNKGNFPGRFSGRQFSNSRSEMNVSTLELGDSALYLCASSPMAGQISYEQYFGPGTRLTVT.

This clone was counted a single time. This chain links TRBV4-1 with TRBJ1-4; 11 bases line up with TRBD1. The CDR3 length is 15 residues. Trimming cost V 4 bases and J 7 bases; bases outside gene matches: 5. Germline values: CDR1 MGHRA, CDR2 YSYEKL. The CDR3 nucleotides are TGCGCCAGCAGCCTGGGGGACAGGGGGTTTGAAAAACTGTTTTTT. It is translated as CASSLGDRGFEKLFF.

The chain carries TRBV7-6 and TRBJ1-1; 7 nucleotides agree with TRBD1. The CDR3 is made up of 16 amino acids. The V gene end was trimmed by 5 bases and the J gene end by 4 bases; junction bases not matched to a gene: 13. Germline assignment: CDR1 SGHVS and CDR2 FNYEAQ. CDR3 DNA: TGTGCCAGCAGCAGACCTAGAACGACAGGGACCACTGAAGCTTTCTTT. Amino acid sequence: CASSRPRTTGTTEAFF.

The V call is TRBV6-5, the J call TRBJ1-3, with no clear D. The V gene's germline CDR1 is MNHEY and CDR2 SVGAGI. The CDR3 consists of 16 residues. Trimming shortened V by 0 bases and J by 0 bases, and 9 bases separated the two germline ends. CDR3: CASSYSSLSSGNTIYF. In DNA form, the CDR3 reads TGTGCCAGCAGTTACTCCTCCCTAAGCTCTGGAAACACCATATATTTT.

This clone showed up just once. CDR3 DNA sequence: TGTGCCTGGAGTGTGGGACAGGGTAATCAGCCCCAGCATTTT. Its translation is CAWSVGQGNQPQHF. V and J are TRBV30 and TRBJ1-5; TRBD1 matches at 9 bases. Germline loops: CDR1 GTSNPN, CDR2 SVGIG (reference sequence). V lost 0 bases to trimming and J lost 4 bases; unmatched junction nucleotides: 1. CDR3 length equals 14 residues.

This clone was seen a few times. The chain is built from TRBV11-2 and TRBJ2-7; D may be TRBD1 (6 bases). Between the trimmed V and J ends, which lost 6 bases and 6 bases, there was a span of 9 bases. This CDR3 comprises 11 residues. In germline, CDR1 is SGHAT, CDR2 FQNNGV. The CDR3 is CASSTGFEQYF. In nucleotides, the CDR3 is TGTGCCAGCAGTACAGGGTTCGAGCAGTACTTC.

The chain combines TRBV28 with TRBJ1-4; 8 positions match TRBD1. V shed 6 bases, J shed 5 bases, and the junction held 8 bases outside the gene matches. The CDR3 has 15 residues. The germline gives CDR1 MDHEN, CDR2 SYDVKM. The CDR3 spells CASRALDRANEKLFF. Written as DNA, the CDR3 is TGTGCCAGCAGGGCACTGGACAGGGCAAATGAAAAACTGTTTTTT.

The genes are TRBV19 and TRBJ2-5; TRBD1 matches at 9 bases. The better agreement between TRBJ2-7 and the DNA end casts doubt on the J call. The CDR3 is made up of 14 amino acids. Germline CDR1 is LNHDA and CDR2 is SQIVND (reference sequence). CDR3: CASSTGTGSYEQYF. CDR3 bases: TGTGCCAGTAGTACCGGGACAGGGAGCTACGAGCAGTACTTC.